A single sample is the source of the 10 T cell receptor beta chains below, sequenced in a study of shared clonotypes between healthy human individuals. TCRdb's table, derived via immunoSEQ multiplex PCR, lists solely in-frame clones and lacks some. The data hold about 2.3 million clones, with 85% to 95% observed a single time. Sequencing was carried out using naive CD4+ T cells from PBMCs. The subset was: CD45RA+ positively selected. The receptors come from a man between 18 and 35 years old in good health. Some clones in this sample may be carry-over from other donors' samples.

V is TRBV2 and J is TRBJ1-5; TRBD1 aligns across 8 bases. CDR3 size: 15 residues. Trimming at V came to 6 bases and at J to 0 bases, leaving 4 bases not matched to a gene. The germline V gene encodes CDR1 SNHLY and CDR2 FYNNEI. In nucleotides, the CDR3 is TGTGCCAGCAGCCGACAGGGGAATAGCAATCAGCCCCAGCATTTT. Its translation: CASSRQGNSNQPQHF.

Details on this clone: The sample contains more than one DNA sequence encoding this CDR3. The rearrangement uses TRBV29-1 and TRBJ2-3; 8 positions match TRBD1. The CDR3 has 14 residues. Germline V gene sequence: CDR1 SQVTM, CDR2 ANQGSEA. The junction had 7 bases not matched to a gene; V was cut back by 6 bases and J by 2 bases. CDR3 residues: CSVPGTGITDTQYF. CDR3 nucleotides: TGCAGCGTCCCCGGGACAGGTATCACAGATACGCAGTATTTT.

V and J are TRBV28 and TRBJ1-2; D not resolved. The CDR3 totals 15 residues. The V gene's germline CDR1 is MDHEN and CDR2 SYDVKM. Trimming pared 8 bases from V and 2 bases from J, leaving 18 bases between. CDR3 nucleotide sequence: TGTGCCAGCGGACGGAAGGACGCAGGAAACTATGGCTACACCTTC. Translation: CASGRKDAGNYGYTF.

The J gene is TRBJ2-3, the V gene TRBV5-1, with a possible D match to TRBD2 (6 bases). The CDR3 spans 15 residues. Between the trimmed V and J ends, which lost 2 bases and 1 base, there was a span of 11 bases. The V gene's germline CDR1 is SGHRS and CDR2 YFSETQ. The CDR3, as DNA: TGCGCCAGCAGCTTCGACGGAGGGGGCACAGATACGCAGTATTTT. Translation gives CASSFDGGGTDTQYF.

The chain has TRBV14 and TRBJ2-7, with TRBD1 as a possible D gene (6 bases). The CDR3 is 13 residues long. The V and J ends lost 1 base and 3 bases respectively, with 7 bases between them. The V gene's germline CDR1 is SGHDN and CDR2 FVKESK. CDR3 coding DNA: TGTGCCAGCAGCCAAGTGGACAGCTACGAGCAGTACTTC. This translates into CASSQVDSYEQYF. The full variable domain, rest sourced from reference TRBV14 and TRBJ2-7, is EAGVTQFPSHSVIEKGQTVTLRCDPISGHDNLYWYRRVMGKEIKFLLHFVKESKQDESGMPNNRFLAERTGGTYSTLKVQPAELEDSGVYFCASSQVDSYEQYFGPGTRLTVT.

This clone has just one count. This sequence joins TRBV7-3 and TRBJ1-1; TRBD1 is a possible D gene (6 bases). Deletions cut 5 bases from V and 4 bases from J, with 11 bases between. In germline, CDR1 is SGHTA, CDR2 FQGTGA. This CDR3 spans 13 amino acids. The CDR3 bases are TGTGCCAGCAGCGCAACAGGGCGCACTGAAGCTTTCTTT. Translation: CASSATGRTEAFF.

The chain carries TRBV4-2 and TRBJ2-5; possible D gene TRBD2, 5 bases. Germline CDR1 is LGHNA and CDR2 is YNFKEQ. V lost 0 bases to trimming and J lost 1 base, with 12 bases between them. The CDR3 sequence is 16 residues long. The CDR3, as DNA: TGTGCCAGCAGCCAAGATATGGGAGTCTTCCAAGAGACCCAGTACTTC. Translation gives CASSQDMGVFQETQYF.

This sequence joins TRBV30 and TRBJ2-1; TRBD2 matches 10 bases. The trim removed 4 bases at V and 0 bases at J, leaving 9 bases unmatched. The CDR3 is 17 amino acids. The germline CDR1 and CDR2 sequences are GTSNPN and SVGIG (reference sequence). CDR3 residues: CAWKLSGRRPSYNEQFF. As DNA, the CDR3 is TGTGCCTGGAAGCTTAGCGGGAGGCGTCCCTCCTACAATGAGCAGTTCTTC.

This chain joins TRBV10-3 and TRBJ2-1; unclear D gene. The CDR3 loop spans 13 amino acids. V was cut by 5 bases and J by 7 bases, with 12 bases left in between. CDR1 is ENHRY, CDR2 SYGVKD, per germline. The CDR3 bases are TGTGCCATCAGTAGGAGCCAGGAAAATGAGCAGTTCTTC. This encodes CAISRSQENEQFF.

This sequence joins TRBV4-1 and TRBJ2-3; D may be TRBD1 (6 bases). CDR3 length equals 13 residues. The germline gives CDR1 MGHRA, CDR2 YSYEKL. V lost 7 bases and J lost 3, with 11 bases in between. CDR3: CASTVGQTDTQYF. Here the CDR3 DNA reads TGCGCCAGCACCGTAGGACAGACAGATACGCAGTATTTT.